One T cell receptor (beta chain) is described in this entry. Its recognized antigen is unknown. Nothing much larger sits one base from this clone, and base qualities are not available. This sample is drawn from a study of Graves' ophthalmopathy and Graves' hyperthyroidism listed by TCRdb under 2018. About the full investigation: Peripheral blood samples were taken at the time of initial diagnosis, before any treatment was given. The 75 to 100 discovery patients were randomly split 7:3 into training and test sets. An independent validation cohort comprised around 20 hyperthyroidism patients and about 16 patients who later progressed from hyperthyroidism to ophthalmopathy. The study used signatures of the TCR beta repertoire to tell Graves' ophthalmopathy apart from Graves' hyperthyroidism and to predict which patients would progress to ophthalmopathy. Following sampling, methimazole starting at 30 mg daily was administered to hyperthyroidism patients, and high-dose intravenous methylprednisolone was administered to ophthalmopathy patients. In total, under 150 blood samples were TCR-sequenced: some 43 ophthalmopathy, under 80 hyperthyroidism and about 17 hyperthyroidism-to-ophthalmopathy patients. To explore V-J signatures distinguishing ophthalmopathy from hyperthyroidism, a discovery set of around 97 patients (around 44 ophthalmopathy, 57 stable hyperthyroidism) was enrolled. T-cell repertoires of thyroid tissue and blood were compared in over five hyperthyroidism patients.

For repertoire sequencing, TCR beta CDR3 regions were amplified from RNA transcripts. The first round of RT-PCR was done with HTBI primers and the Qiagen OneStep RT-PCR kit, and was followed by a second round of multiplex PCR, then size selection and purification. Sequencing of the libraries was carried out on an Illumina HiSeq2000 in paired-end mode with 100 bp reads. Regarding the original processing steps: Reads were processed with SOAPnuke, discarding reads with adapters, uncalled bases, mean Phred below 15, or no exact constant-primer or identifier match. COPE v1.2.5 was used to merge high-quality paired reads. Each unique nucleotide sequence was defined as a clonotype, and clonotypes were aligned to IMGT TRB V, D and J references with MiTCR v1.1. The analysis was limited to V-J combinations with a frequency above 0.0001, which together covered over 98% of repertoires. For each V-J combination, a TCR clonal expansion and chaos score was defined as the ratio of F50 clonal expansion to chaos observed in the TCRdist matrix. Welch's t-statistics and random forest were used to reduce the features to 10 to 15 V-J combinations, which were then used as input to a naive Bayes classifier. The similarity between thyroid and blood repertoires was quantified using the Morisita-Horn index. In-frame beta chains were kept once TCRdb had trimmed the public reads at Q25 with fastp and called clones with MiXCR. Under each unique CDR3 protein, matching rows form one entry showing the most common genes and DNA. TCRdb's processing, not the study's, gives the V and J calls here. The sample data list about 220,000 distinct CDR3 sequences, and about 22% of these were observed just once. About 40% of the sample comes from the top ten.

General conclusions and limits of the study: The 13-signature model separated ophthalmopathy from stable hyperthyroidism with approximately 88% sensitivity and about 81% specificity in cross-validation, and 80%/75% in the test set. No statistical method was used to predetermine the sample size, and group allocation was not hidden from the investigators. In validation, the model predicted ophthalmopathy progression with more than 55% sensitivity and about 73% specificity; around twelve predicted patients were CT-confirmed with GO in a median of about 6.1 months. Among expanded thyroid clonotypes with frequency above 0.001, most also showed up in blood, which suggests that blood repertoires may reflect the thyroid immune response.

Ophthalmopathy patients were characterized by moderately to severely active disease, a Clinical Activity Score of at least 3, a NOSPECS grade of at least 4, and a disease duration under 3 months. Patients with other autoimmune diseases, uncontrolled infections, pregnancy or lactation were excluded. Diagnosis was based on clinical symptoms, serum thyroxine, TRAb, thyroid ultrasound and orbital computed tomography. Using Ficoll-Paque density gradient centrifugation, PBMCs were isolated from about 10 ml of fresh peripheral blood. Total RNA was extracted with Trizol reagent and quality-checked on an Agilent 2100 Bioanalyzer. The germline V gene encodes CDR1 MNHEY and CDR2 SMNVEV (reference sequence). CDR3 length: 13 amino acids, cysteine to phenylalanine. This entry keeps only the CDR3 DNA: 39 bases, framed from base 1. Trimming costs V 5 bases and J 9 bases, and their ends lie 15 bases apart.

The sample taken for sequencing was peripheral blood. The chain links TRBV27 with TRBJ2-3; the D gene cannot be resolved reliably. The sequence derives from a woman aged 45-59 years with Graves' ophthalmopathy. Donor details come from another sample of the same person, matched by shared clones. The base sequence is TGTGCCAGCAGTAGGGCAGCACCTCGGACGCAGTATTTT. Its protein reads: CASSRAAPRTQYF.